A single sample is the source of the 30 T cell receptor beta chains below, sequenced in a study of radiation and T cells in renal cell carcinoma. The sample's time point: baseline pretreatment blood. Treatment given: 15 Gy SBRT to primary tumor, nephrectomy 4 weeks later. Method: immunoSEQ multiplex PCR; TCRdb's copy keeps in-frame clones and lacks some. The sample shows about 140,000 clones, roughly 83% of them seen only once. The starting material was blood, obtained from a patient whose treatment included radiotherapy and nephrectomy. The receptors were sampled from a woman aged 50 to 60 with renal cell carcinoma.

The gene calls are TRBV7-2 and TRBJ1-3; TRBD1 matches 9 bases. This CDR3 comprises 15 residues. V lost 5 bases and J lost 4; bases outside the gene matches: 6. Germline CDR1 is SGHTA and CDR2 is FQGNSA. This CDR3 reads CASSGATGGGNTIYF. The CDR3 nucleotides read TGTGCCAGCAGCGGAGCGACAGGGGGAGGAAACACCATATATTTT.

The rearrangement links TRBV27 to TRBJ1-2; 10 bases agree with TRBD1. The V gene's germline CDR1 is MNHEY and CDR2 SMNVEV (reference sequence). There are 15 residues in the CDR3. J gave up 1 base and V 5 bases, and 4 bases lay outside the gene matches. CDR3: CASSTRTGGNYGYTF. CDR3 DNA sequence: TGTGCCAGCAGTACAAGGACAGGGGGTAACTATGGCTACACCTTC.

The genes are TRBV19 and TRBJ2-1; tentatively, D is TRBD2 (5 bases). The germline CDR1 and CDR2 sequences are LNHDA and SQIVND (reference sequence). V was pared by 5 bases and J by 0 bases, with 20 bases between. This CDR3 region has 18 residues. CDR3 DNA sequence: TGTGCCAGTAGTCACGTCCTTGACTACCCTAGCTCCTACAATGAGCAGTTCTTC. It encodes CASSHVLDYPSSYNEQFF.

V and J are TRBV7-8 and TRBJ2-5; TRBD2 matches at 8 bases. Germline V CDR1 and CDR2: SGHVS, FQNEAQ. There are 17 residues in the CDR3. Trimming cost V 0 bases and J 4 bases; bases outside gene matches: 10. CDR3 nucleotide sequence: TGTGCCAGCAGCTTAGCGGGGACTCGAGCGGGGGCAGAGACCCAGTACTTC. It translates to CASSLAGTRAGAETQYF.

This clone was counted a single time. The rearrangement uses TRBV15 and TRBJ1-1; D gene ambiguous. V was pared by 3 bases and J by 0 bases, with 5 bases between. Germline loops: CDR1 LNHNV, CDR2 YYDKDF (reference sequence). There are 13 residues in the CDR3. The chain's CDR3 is CATSRGMNTEAFF. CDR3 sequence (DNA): TGTGCCACCAGCAGGGGCATGAACACTGAAGCTTTCTTT.

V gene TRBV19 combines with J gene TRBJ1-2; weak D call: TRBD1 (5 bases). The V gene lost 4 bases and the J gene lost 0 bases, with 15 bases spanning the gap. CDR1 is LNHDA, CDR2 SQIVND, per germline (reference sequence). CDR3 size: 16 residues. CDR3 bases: TGTGCCAGTAGTAGGGGCGACGGCCAACCTAACTATGGCTACACCTTC. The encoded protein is CASSRGDGQPNYGYTF.

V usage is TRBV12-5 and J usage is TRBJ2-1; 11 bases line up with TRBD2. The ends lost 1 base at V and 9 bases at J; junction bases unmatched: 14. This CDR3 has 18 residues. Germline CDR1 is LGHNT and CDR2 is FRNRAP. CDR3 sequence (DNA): TGTGCTAGTGGTTTGGGGCTACTAGCGGGGGACCCCAGAGGTGAGCAGTTCTTC. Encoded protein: CASGLGLLAGDPRGEQFF.

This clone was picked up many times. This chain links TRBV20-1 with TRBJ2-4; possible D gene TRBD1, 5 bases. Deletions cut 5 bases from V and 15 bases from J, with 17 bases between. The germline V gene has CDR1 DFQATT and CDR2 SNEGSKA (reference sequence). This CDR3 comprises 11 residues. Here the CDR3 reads CSAEQGSNRYF. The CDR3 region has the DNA TGCAGTGCTGAGCAGGGAAGCAATCGGTACTTC.

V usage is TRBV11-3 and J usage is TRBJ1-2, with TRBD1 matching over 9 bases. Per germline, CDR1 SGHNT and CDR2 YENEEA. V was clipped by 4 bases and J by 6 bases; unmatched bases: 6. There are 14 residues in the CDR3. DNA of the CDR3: TGTGCCAGCAGCTCCGGGACAGGGAACCATGGCTACACCTTC. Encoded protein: CASSSGTGNHGYTF.

DNA of the CDR3: TGTGCCAGCAGTTATGGGGAGTATGGAAACACCATATATTTT. As protein: CASSYGEYGNTIYF. The rearrangement links TRBV6-5 to TRBJ1-3; unclear D gene. The V gene lost 3 bases and the J gene lost 3 bases, with 9 bases spanning the gap. CDR1 is MNHEY, CDR2 SVGAGI, per germline. This CDR3 has 14 residues.

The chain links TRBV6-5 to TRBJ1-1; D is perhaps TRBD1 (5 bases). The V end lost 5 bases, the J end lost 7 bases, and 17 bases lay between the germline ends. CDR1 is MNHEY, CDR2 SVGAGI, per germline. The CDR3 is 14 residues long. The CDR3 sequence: CASSPPQGRNEAFF. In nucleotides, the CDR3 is TGTGCCAGCAGTCCCCCCCAGGGAAGGAATGAAGCTTTCTTT.

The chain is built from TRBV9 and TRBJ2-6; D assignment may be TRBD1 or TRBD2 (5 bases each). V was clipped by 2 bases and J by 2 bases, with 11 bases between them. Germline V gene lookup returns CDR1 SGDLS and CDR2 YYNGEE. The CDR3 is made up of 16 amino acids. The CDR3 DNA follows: TGTGCCAGCAGCGTGGGGGAAGGAGCTGGGGCCAACGTCCTGACTTTC. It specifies CASSVGEGAGANVLTF.

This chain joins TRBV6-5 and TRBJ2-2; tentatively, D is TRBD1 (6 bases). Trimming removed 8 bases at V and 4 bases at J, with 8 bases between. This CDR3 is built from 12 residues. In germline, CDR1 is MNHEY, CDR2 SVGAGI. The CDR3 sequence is CASGRGTGELFF. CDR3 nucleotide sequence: TGTGCCAGCGGCAGGGGCACCGGGGAGCTGTTTTTT.

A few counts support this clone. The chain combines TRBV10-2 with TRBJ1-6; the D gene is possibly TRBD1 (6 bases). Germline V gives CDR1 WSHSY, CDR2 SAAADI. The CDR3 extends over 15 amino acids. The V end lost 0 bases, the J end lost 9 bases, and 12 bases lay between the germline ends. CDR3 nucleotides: TGCGCCAGCAGTGAGTCCGTACAGGGTGGTTCACCCCTCCACTTT. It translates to CASSESVQGGSPLHF.

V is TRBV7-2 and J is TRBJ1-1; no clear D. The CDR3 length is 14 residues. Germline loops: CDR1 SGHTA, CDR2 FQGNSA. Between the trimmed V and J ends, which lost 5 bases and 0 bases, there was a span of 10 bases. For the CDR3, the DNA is TGTGCCAGCAGCCCCTCAGAGGTGAACACTGAAGCTTTCTTT. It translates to CASSPSEVNTEAFF. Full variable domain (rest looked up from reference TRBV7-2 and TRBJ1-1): GAGVSQSPSNKVTEKGKDVELRCDPISGHTALYWYRQSLGQGLEFLIYFQGNSAPDKSGLPSDRFSAERTGGSVSTLTIQRTQQEDSAVYLCASSPSEVNTEAFFGQGTRLTVV.

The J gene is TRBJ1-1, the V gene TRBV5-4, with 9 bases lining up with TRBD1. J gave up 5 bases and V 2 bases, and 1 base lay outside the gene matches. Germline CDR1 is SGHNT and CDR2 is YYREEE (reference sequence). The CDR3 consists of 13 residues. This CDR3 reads CASSFGQGTEAFF. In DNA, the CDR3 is TGTGCCAGCAGCTTTGGACAGGGGACTGAAGCTTTCTTT.

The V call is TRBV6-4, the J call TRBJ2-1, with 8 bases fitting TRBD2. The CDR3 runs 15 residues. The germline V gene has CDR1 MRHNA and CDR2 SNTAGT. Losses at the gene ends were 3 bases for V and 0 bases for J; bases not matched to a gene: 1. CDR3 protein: CASSDSGDSYNEQFF. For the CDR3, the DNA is TGTGCCAGCAGTGATAGCGGGGACTCCTACAATGAGCAGTTCTTC.

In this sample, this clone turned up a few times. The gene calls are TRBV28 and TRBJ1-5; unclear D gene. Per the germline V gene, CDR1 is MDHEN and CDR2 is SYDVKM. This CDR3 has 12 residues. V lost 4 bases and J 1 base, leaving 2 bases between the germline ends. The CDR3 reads CASSWSNQPQHF. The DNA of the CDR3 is TGTGCCAGCAGTTGGAGCAATCAGCCCCAGCATTTT.

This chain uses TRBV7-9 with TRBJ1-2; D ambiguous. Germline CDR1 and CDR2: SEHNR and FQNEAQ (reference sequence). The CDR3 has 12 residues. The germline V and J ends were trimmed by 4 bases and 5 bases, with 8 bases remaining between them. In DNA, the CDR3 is TGTGCCAGCAGCTCCGAAAGTTATGGCTACACCTTC. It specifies CASSSESYGYTF.

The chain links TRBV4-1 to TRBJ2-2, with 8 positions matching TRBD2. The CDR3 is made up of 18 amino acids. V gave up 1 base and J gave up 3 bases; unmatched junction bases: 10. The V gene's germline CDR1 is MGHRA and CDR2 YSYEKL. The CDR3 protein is CASSQVFGAGVDTGELFF. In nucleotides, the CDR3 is TGCGCCAGCAGCCAAGTGTTTGGAGCGGGAGTCGACACCGGGGAGCTGTTTTTT.

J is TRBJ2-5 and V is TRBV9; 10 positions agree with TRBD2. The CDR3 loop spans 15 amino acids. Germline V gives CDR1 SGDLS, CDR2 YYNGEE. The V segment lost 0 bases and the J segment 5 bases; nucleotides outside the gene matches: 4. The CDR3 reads CASSVETSGTETQYF. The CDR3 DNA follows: TGTGCCAGCAGCGTAGAAACTAGCGGGACTGAGACCCAGTACTTC.

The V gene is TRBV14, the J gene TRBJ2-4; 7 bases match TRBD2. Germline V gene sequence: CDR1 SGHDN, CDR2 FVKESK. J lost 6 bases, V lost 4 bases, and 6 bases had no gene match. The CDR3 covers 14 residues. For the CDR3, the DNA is TGTGCCAGCAGCCGTGAGGGAGGGATAAACATTCAGTACTTC. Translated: CASSREGGINIQYF.

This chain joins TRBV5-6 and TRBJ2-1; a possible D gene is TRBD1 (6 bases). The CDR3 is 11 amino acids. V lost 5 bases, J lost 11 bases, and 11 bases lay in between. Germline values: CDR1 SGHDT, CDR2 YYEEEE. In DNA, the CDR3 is TGTGCCAGCAGTACAGGGTCGCAGCAGTTCTTC. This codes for CASSTGSQQFF.

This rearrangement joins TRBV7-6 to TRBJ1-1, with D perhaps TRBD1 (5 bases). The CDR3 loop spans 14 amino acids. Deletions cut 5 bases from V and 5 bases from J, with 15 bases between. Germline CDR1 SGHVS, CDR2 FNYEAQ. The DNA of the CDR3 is TGTGCCAGCAGCCGGACGGTGAGGGGAACTGAAGCTTTCTTT. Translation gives CASSRTVRGTEAFF.

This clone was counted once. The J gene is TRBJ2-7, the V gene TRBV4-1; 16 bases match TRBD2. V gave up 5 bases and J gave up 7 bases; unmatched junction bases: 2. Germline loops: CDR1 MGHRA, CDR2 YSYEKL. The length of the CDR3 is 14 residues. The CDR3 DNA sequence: TGCGCCAGCAGCGGGACTAGCGGGAGGGGTGAGCAGTACTTC. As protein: CASSGTSGRGEQYF.

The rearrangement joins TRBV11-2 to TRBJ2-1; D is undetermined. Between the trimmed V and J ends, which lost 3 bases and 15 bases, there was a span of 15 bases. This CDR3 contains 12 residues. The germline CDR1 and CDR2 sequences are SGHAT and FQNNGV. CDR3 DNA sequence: TGTGCCAGCAGCTTCTTCCCTGGGTTTGGGTTCTTC. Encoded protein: CASSFFPGFGFF.

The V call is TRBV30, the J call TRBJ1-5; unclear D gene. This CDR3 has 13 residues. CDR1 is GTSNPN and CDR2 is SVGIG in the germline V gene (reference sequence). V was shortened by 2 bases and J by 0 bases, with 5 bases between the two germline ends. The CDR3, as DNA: TGTGCCTGGAGTCTTAGTAGCAATCAGCCCCAGCATTTT. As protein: CAWSLSSNQPQHF. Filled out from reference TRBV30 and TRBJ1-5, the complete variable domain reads SQTIHQWPATLVQPVGSPLSLECTVEGTSNPNLYWYRQAAGRGLQLLFYSVGIGQISSEVPQNLSASRPQDRQFILSSKKLLLSDSGFYLCAWSLSSNQPQHFGDGTRLSIL.

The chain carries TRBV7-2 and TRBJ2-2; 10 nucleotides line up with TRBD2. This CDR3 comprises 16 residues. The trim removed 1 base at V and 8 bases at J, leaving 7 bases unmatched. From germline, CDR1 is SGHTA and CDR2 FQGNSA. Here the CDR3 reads CASSLDGLAGEGELFF. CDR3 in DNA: TGTGCCAGCAGCTTAGATGGCCTAGCGGGGGAGGGGGAGCTGTTTTTT.

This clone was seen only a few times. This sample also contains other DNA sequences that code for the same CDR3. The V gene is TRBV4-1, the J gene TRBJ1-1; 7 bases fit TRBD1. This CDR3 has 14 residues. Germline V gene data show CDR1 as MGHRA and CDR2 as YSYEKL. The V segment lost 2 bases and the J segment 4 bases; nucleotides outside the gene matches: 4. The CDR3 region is CASSQTGEGTEAFF. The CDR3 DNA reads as TGCGCCAGCAGCCAAACAGGGGAGGGCACTGAAGCTTTCTTT.

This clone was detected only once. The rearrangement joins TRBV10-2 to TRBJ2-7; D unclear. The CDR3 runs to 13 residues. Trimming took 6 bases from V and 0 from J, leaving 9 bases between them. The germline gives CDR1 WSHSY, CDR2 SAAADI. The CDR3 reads CASRLTVSYEQYF. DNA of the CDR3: TGCGCCAGCAGATTAACAGTCTCCTACGAGCAGTACTTC.